This TCR beta chain was sequenced for a study of CD8 T cells in Susac syndrome. Trimming removed 3 bases at V and 2 bases at J, with 16 bases between. CDR1 DFQATT and CDR2 SNEGSKA come from the germline V gene (reference sequence). The CDR3 has 15 residues. In its sample, this clonotype was seen once. With random hexamers, about 0.45 to 1 ug RNA was reverse transcribed. TCR beta CDR3 was amplified by immunoSEQ covering 54 Vbeta and 13 Jbeta. Each CDR3 protein is one row after TCRdb ran MiXCR on the immunoSEQ multiplex PCR reads. The table includes about 130,000 distinct CDR3 sequences, approximately 95% detected once.

This sequence was found in a human donor with Susac syndrome. Material: CD8+ T cells from PBMCs. The chain carries TRBV20-1 and TRBJ2-5; the D gene could be TRBD1 or TRBD2 (5 bases each). CDR3 sequence (DNA): TGCAGTGCTAGGGGATTGGACACGGGGCAAGAGACCCAGTACTTC. Translating it yields CSARGLDTGQETQYF.